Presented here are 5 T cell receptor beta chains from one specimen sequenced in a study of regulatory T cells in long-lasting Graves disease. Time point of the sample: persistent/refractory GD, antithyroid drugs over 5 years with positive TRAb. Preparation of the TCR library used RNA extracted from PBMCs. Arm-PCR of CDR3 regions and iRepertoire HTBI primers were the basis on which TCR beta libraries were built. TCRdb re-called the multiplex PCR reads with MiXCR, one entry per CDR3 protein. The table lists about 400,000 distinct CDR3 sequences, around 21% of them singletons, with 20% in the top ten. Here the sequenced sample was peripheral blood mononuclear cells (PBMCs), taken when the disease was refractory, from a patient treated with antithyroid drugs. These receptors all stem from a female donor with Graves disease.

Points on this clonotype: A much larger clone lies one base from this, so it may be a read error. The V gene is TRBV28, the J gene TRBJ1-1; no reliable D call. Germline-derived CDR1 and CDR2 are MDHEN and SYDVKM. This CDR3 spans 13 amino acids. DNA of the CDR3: TGTGCCAGCGGTTTATTTGGGGACACTGAAGCTTTCTTT. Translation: CASGLFGDTEAFF.

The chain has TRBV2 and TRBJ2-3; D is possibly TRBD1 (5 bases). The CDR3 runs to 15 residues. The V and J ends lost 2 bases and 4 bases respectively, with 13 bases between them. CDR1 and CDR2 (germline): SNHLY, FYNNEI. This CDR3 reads CASSEQGKVADTQYF. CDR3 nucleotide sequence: TGTGCCAGCAGTGAACAGGGCAAGGTCGCAGATACGCAGTATTTT.

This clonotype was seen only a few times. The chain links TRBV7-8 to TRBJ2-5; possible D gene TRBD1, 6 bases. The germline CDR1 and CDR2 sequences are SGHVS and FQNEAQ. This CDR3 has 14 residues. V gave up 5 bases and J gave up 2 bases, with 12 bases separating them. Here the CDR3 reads CASSPSQGQETQYF. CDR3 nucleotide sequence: TGTGCCAGCAGCCCCTCACAGGGACAAGAGACCCAGTACTTC. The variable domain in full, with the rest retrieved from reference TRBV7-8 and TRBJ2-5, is GAGVSQSPRYKVAKRGQDVALRCDPISGHVSLFWYQQALGQGPEFLTYFQNEAQLDKSGLPSDRFFAERPEGSVSTLKIQRTQQEDSAVYLCASSPSQGQETQYFGPGTRLLVL.

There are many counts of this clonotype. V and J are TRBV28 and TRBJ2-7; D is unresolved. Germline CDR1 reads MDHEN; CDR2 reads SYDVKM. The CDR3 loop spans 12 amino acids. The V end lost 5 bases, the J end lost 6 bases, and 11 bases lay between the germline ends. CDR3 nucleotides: TGTGCCAGCAGTGATATGGGTGGCGAGCAGTACTTC. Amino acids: CASSDMGGEQYF.

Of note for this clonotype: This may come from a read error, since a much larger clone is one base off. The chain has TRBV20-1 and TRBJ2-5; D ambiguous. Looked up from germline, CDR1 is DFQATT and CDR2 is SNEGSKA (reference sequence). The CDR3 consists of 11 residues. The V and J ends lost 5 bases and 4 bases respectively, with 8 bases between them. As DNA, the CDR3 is TGCAGTGCTGGGGATTCAGAGACCCAGTACTTC. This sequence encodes CSAGDSETQYF.